This is a list of T cell receptor beta chains from one sample in a study of blood T cell repertoires in COVID-19. Method: immunoSEQ multiplex PCR; TCRdb's copy keeps in-frame clones and lacks some. The table has some 48,000 clones, 82% seen once; the top ten hold roughly 13%. Input material: peripheral blood. The source is a human donor with acute or convalescent COVID-19. The donor label of this sample is uncertain. Each CDR3 is given with its conserved first and last residue. Fields, in order: V gene, D gene, clone size, J gene, CDR3 protein, CDR3 DNA. The D gene is left open where the match is weak. A row's size may be missing; if present it is once, few, many or a size class.

V gene: TRBV18
D gene: -
clone size: -
J gene: TRBJ1-4
CDR3 protein: CASSPRSPTNEKLFF
CDR3 DNA: TGTGCCAGCTCACCGAGATCTCCAACTAATGAAAAACTGTTTTTT

V gene: TRBV6-2/TRBV6-3
D gene: TRBD1
clone size: -
J gene: TRBJ1-2
CDR3 protein: CASSYGTGGYGYTF
CDR3 DNA: TGTGCCAGCAGTTACGGGACAGGGGGCTATGGCTACACCTTC

V gene: TRBV3-1/TRBV3-2
D gene: -
clone size: -
J gene: TRBJ1-1
CDR3 protein: CASSQVTRGKAFF
CDR3 DNA: TGTGCCAGCAGCCAAGTTACACGGGGAAAAGCTTTCTTT

V gene: TRBV11-3
D gene: TRBD1
clone size: -
J gene: TRBJ1-4
CDR3 protein: CASSSGQATNEKLFF
CDR3 DNA: TGTGCCAGCAGCTCGGGACAGGCAACTAATGAAAAACTGTTTTTT

V gene: TRBV3-1/TRBV3-2
D gene: -
clone size: once
J gene: TRBJ2-2
CDR3 protein: CASSQDDRRTGELFF
CDR3 DNA: TGTGCCAGCAGCCAAGATGACAGAAGGACCGGGGAGCTGTTTTTT

V gene: TRBV4-1
D gene: -
clone size: -
J gene: TRBJ1-1
CDR3 protein: CASSQDKWAGVSTEAFF
CDR3 DNA: TGCGCCAGCAGCCAAGATAAGTGGGCAGGGGTTAGCACTGAAGCTTTCTTT

V gene: TRBV28
D gene: -
clone size: -
J gene: TRBJ1-1
CDR3 protein: CASSSGQLNTEAFF
CDR3 DNA: TGTGCCAGCAGTTCTGGACAGCTGAACACTGAAGCTTTCTTT

V gene: TRBV20-1
D gene: TRBD1
clone size: -
J gene: TRBJ2-7
CDR3 protein: CSASSPDRGNYEQYF
CDR3 DNA: TGCAGTGCCAGTTCACCGGACAGGGGGAACTACGAGCAGTACTTC

V gene: TRBV5-1
D gene: -
clone size: -
J gene: TRBJ1-1
CDR3 protein: CASSPSVNTEAFF
CDR3 DNA: TGCGCCAGCAGCCCCTCAGTGAACACTGAAGCTTTCTTT

V gene: TRBV4-2
D gene: -
clone size: once
J gene: TRBJ2-1
CDR3 protein: CASSQDRENEQFF
CDR3 DNA: TGTGCCAGCAGCCAAGATCGGGAAAATGAGCAGTTCTTC

V gene: TRBV21-1
D gene: -
clone size: -
J gene: TRBJ2-6
CDR3 protein: CASSNEDGIGGANVLTF
CDR3 DNA: TGTGCCAGCAGCAATGAAGACGGGATTGGTGGGGCCAACGTCCTGACTTTC

V gene: TRBV5-4
D gene: -
clone size: -
J gene: TRBJ2-2
CDR3 protein: CASLEAGKNTGELFF
CDR3 DNA: TGTGCCAGCTTAGAAGCGGGTAAAAACACCGGGGAGCTGTTTTTT

V gene: TRBV9
D gene: -
clone size: -
J gene: TRBJ2-7
CDR3 protein: CASSVGSLSSSYEQYF
CDR3 DNA: TGTGCCAGCAGCGTAGGAAGTCTCTCGAGCTCCTACGAGCAGTACTTC

V gene: TRBV9
D gene: -
clone size: -
J gene: TRBJ2-5
CDR3 protein: CASSVRTGRLETQYF
CDR3 DNA: TGTGCCAGCAGCGTCCGCACGGGGAGGTTGGAGACCCAGTACTTC

V gene: TRBV7-3
D gene: -
clone size: -
J gene: TRBJ2-3
CDR3 protein: CASSLHADTQYF
CDR3 DNA: TGTGCCAGCAGCTTACATGCAGATACGCAGTATTTT

V gene: TRBV7-9
D gene: -
clone size: -
J gene: TRBJ1-6
CDR3 protein: CASSSDSYNSPLHF
CDR3 DNA: TGTGCCAGCAGCTCAGACAGCTATAATTCACCCCTCCACTTT

V gene: TRBV2
D gene: TRBD2
clone size: few
J gene: TRBJ2-7
CDR3 protein: CASSGGHGLAGSYEQYF
CDR3 DNA: TGTGCCAGCAGTGGAGGACACGGACTAGCGGGATCCTACGAGCAGTACTTC

V gene: TRBV12-3/TRBV12-4
D gene: -
clone size: -
J gene: TRBJ2-7
CDR3 protein: CASSQGYEQYF
CDR3 DNA: TGTGCCAGCAGTCAGGGCTACGAGCAGTACTTC

V gene: TRBV19
D gene: TRBD1
clone size: -
J gene: TRBJ2-5
CDR3 protein: CASRTGNGETQYF
CDR3 DNA: TGTGCCAGTAGGACAGGGAATGGAGAGACCCAGTACTTC

V gene: TRBV7-2
D gene: TRBD1
clone size: -
J gene: TRBJ1-6
CDR3 protein: CASSSSTGMNSPLHF
CDR3 DNA: TGTGCCAGCAGCTCCTCGACAGGGATGAATTCACCCCTCCACTTT

V gene: TRBV4-2
D gene: -
clone size: -
J gene: TRBJ1-2
CDR3 protein: CASSQEISYGYTF
CDR3 DNA: TGTGCCAGCAGCCAAGAAATCTCGTATGGCTACACCTTC

V gene: TRBV7-9
D gene: -
clone size: -
J gene: TRBJ2-5
CDR3 protein: CASSADQTGETQYF
CDR3 DNA: TGTGCCAGCAGCGCGGACCAAACGGGGGAGACCCAGTACTTC

V gene: TRBV1
D gene: -
clone size: -
J gene: TRBJ2-7
CDR3 protein: CTSSQDMGGPHEQYF
CDR3 DNA: TGCACCAGCAGCCAAGATATGGGGGGGCCGCACGAGCAGTACTTC

V gene: TRBV4-1
D gene: -
clone size: -
J gene: TRBJ1-4
CDR3 protein: CAPNEKLFF
CDR3 DNA: TGCGCCCCTAACGAAAAACTGTTTTTT

V gene: TRBV10-2
D gene: -
clone size: -
J gene: TRBJ1-1
CDR3 protein: CASSDFRQFSLNTEAFF
CDR3 DNA: TGCGCCAGCAGCGACTTTAGACAGTTTAGCTTGAACACTGAAGCTTTCTTT

V gene: TRBV9
D gene: -
clone size: few
J gene: TRBJ2-1
CDR3 protein: CASSVVVREYNEQFF
CDR3 DNA: TGTGCCAGCAGCGTAGTTGTTAGAGAGTACAATGAGCAGTTCTTC

V gene: TRBV19
D gene: -
clone size: -
J gene: TRBJ2-1
CDR3 protein: CASSTRDMGEWEQFF
CDR3 DNA: TGTGCCAGTAGTACCCGGGACATGGGGGAATGGGAGCAGTTCTTC

V gene: TRBV7-2
D gene: TRBD1
clone size: -
J gene: TRBJ1-5
CDR3 protein: CASSLLGGGSVEPQHF
CDR3 DNA: TGTGCCAGCAGCTTATTAGGAGGGGGCTCCGTAGAGCCCCAGCATTTT

V gene: TRBV5-1
D gene: TRBD1
clone size: -
J gene: TRBJ2-3
CDR3 protein: CASSLAGQGIDTQYF
CDR3 DNA: TGCGCCAGCAGCTTGGCGGGACAGGGGATAGATACGCAGTATTTT

V gene: TRBV6-6
D gene: -
clone size: -
J gene: TRBJ1-4
CDR3 protein: CASSYSSATNEKLFF
CDR3 DNA: TGTGCCAGCAGTTACAGTTCAGCAACTAATGAAAAACTGTTTTTT

V gene: TRBV15
D gene: -
clone size: -
J gene: TRBJ2-5
CDR3 protein: CATSRDLWGLGAGEETQYF
CDR3 DNA: TGTGCCACCAGCAGAGATTTGTGGGGACTCGGCGCTGGGGAAGAGACCCAGTACTTC

V gene: TRBV29-1
D gene: TRBD2
clone size: -
J gene: TRBJ2-1
CDR3 protein: CSVERLAGVSYNEQFF
CDR3 DNA: TGCAGCGTTGAAAGACTAGCGGGAGTTTCGTACAATGAGCAGTTCTTC

V gene: TRBV28
D gene: TRBD2
clone size: once
J gene: TRBJ2-1
CDR3 protein: CASSSLLAGGGDEQFF
CDR3 DNA: TGTGCCAGCAGTTCTCTACTAGCGGGGGGTGGGGATGAGCAGTTCTTC

V gene: TRBV4-2
D gene: -
clone size: -
J gene: TRBJ1-1
CDR3 protein: CASSPGRRDTEAFF
CDR3 DNA: TGTGCCAGCAGCCCGGGCCGGAGGGACACTGAAGCTTTCTTT

V gene: TRBV7-8
D gene: TRBD2
clone size: -
J gene: TRBJ2-1
CDR3 protein: CASSLEGASGGQQFF
CDR3 DNA: TGTGCCAGCAGCTTAGAGGGGGCTAGCGGGGGCCAACAGTTCTTC

V gene: TRBV5-1
D gene: TRBD1
clone size: -
J gene: TRBJ1-4
CDR3 protein: CASSLASGGGTNEKLFF
CDR3 DNA: TGCGCCAGCAGCTTGGCATCAGGGGGAGGAACTAATGAAAAACTGTTTTTT

V gene: TRBV24-1
D gene: -
clone size: -
J gene: TRBJ1-2
CDR3 protein: CATSDTVGAAGYTF
CDR3 DNA: TGTGCCACCAGTGACACTGTTGGGGCCGCTGGCTACACCTTC